The T cell receptor (beta chain) described here comes from a study of T cells in Graves' hyperthyroidism and ophthalmopathy. Study-level information: Specimen type is peripheral blood, collected at initial diagnosis prior to any treatment.

Graves' hyperthyroidism showing no ophthalmopathy progression within 18 months was considered stable. Patients were aged 18 to 65, had disease duration under 2 months, and had newly diagnosed hyperthyroidism. Uncontrolled infection, other autoimmune disease, pregnancy or lactation barred patients from enrollment. The CDR3 contains 14 residues. The germline V and J ends were trimmed by 6 bases and 3 bases, with 12 bases remaining between them. Germline V gives CDR1 SGHTA, CDR2 FQGNSA. Regions amplified from RNA transcripts were the TCR beta CDR3 regions. First-round RT-PCR of the TCR CDR3 relied on the HTBI primer set. TCRdb itself ran the multiplex PCR reads through MiXCR, one entry per CDR3 protein. The table has just under 750,000 distinct CDR3 sequences, about a third seen once. There are many counts of this clonotype.

The rearrangement uses TRBV7-2 and TRBJ1-5; no reliable D call. The material sequenced was blood. This receptor was taken from a woman in her thirties or forties with Graves' hyperthyroidism. The CDR3 nucleotides are TGTGCCAGCAGTTTATCAGGTTTCAATCAGCCCCAGCATTTT. Its translation: CASSLSGFNQPQHF.